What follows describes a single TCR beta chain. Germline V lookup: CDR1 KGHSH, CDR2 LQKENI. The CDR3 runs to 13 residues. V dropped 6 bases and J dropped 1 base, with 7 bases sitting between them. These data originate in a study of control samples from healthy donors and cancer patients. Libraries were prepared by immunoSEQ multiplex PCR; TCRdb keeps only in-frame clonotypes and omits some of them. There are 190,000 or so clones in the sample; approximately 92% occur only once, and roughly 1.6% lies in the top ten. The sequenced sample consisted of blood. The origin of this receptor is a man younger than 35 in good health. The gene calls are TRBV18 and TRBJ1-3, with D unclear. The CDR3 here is CASSGSSGNTIYF. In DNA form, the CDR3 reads TGTGCCAGCTCCGGGAGTTCTGGAAACACCATATATTTT.